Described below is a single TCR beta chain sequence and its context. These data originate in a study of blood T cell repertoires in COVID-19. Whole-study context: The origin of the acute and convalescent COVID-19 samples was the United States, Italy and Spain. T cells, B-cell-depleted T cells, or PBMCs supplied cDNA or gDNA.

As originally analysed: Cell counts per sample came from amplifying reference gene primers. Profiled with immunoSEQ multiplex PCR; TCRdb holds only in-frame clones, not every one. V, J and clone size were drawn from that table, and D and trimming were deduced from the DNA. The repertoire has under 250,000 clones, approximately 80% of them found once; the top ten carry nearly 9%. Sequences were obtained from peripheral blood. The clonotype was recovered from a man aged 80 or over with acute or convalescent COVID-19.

The CDR3: CAISERQGPGTEAFF. The CDR3 region has the DNA TGTGCCATCAGTGAAAGACAGGGACCGGGCACTGAAGCTTTCTTT. The V gene is TRBV10-3, the J gene TRBJ1-1; TRBD1 agrees at 7 bases. Unmatched junction bases numbered 8, after V lost 3 bases and J lost 4 bases. Germline values: CDR1 ENHRY, CDR2 SYGVKD. The CDR3 sequence is 15 residues long.